The count of the clone carrying this T cell receptor beta chain is one. Its matching antigen is unknown. Generated by immunoSEQ multiplex PCR, the TCRdb table keeps only in-frame clones and is missing some. The sample gives 35,000 to 50,000 clones, roughly 92% of which show up once; roughly 2.3% is in the top ten. The data stem from a study of a mutant IDH1 vaccine in newly diagnosed glioma. Study-wide results and caveats: Immune responses induced by the vaccine were seen in 93.3% of patients, spanning multiple MHC alleles.

The time point here: week 35, safety follow-up. Doses consisted of 300 ug of mutant IDH1 20-mer peptide each, paired with topical imiquimod. CDR1 and CDR2 (germline): DFQATT, SNEGSKA (reference sequence). CDR3 size: 10 residues. This TCR came from a man over 45 with glioma. The sample consisted of PBMCs, taken from a glioma patient whose treatment included an IDH1 peptide vaccine. This rearrangement joins TRBV20-1 to TRBJ2-5, with D maybe TRBD1 (5 bases). CDR3 in amino acids: CTDREETQYF. The DNA of the CDR3 is TGCACCGACAGAGAAGAGACCCAGTACTTC.